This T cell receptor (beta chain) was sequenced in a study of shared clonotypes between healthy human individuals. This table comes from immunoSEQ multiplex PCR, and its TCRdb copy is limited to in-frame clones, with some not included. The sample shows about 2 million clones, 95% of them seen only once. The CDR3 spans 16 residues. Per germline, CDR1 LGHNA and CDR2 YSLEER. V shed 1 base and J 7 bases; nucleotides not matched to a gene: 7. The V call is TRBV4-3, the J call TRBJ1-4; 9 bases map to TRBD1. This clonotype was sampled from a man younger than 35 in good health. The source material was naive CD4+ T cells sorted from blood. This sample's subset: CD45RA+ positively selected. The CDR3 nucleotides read TGCGCCAGCAGCCAAGGGTTGGACAGGGGCGGTGAAAAACTGTTTTTT. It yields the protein CASSQGLDRGGEKLFF.